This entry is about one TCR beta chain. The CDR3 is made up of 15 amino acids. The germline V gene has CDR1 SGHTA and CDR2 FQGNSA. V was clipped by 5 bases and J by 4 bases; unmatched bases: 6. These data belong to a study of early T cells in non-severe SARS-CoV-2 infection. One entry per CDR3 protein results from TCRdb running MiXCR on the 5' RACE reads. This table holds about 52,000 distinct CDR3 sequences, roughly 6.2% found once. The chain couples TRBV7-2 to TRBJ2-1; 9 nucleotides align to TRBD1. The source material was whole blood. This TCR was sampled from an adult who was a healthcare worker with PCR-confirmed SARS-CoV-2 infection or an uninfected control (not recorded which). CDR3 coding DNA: TGTGCCAGCAGCCTCCGGACAGGGGATTACAATGAGCAGTTCTTC. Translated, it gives CASSLRTGDYNEQFF.